This entry features one T cell receptor beta chain sequence. The sample holds other DNA sequences that translate to the same CDR3. The method was immunoSEQ multiplex PCR; TCRdb's version includes in-frame clones alone and lacks a portion of them. The sample carries tens of thousands of clones, less than 95% recorded once. This specimen belongs to a study of T cell changes during pregnancy in multiple sclerosis. V trimming: 2 bases; J trimming: 6 bases; junction bases outside the gene matches: 5. The CDR3 covers 16 residues. The germline V gene has CDR1 MDHEN and CDR2 SYDVKM. The gene calls are TRBV28 and TRBJ2-7; 15 bases match TRBD2. This clonotype originated in a female donor with multiple sclerosis, enrolled in a pregnancy study. The material sequenced was peripheral blood, taken before pregnancy. CDR3 residues: CASSLAAGLAGGEQYF. CDR3 DNA: TGTGCCAGCAGTTTAGCGGCGGGACTAGCGGGAGGCGAGCAGTACTTC.